One and the same sample provided the 30 T cell receptor beta chains below, sequenced in a study of T cells expressing NK-cell markers. TCRdb reanalyzed the 5' RACE reads, giving one entry per CDR3 protein sequence and no DNA. The specimen's table records some 460,000 distinct CDR3 sequences. The sequencing sample was made of blood T cells: a sorted CD56 or NKG2C T cell subset, CD4+ or CD8+ T cells, or bulk PBMC T cells (not recorded which). These receptors all come from a woman aged 45-60 years in good health.

The rearrangement uses TRBV27 and TRBJ2-3; TCRdb gives TRBD2 as the D gene, but with no DNA this cannot be confirmed. The germline gives CDR1 MNHEY, CDR2 SMNVEV (reference sequence). This CDR3 has 18 residues. Here the CDR3 reads CASSLTMGLAGSTDTQYF.

The V and J genes are TRBV6-1 and TRBJ2-1; the TCRdb D gene call, TRBD2, has no DNA to confirm it. This CDR3 is built from 16 residues. The germline V gene encodes CDR1 MNHNS and CDR2 SASEGT. CDR3 residues: CASSLLAGDAYNEQFF.

The chain recombines TRBV20-1 with TRBJ2-7. Germline CDR1 DFQATT, CDR2 SNEGSKA (reference sequence). This CDR3 comprises 13 residues. The CDR3 is CSVVPVSSYEQYF.

This chain links TRBV2 with TRBJ2-4; no DNA is available, so the TRBD2 call from TCRdb remains unchecked. Germline CDR1 and CDR2: SNHLY and FYNNEI. This CDR3 comprises 17 residues. The CDR3 reads CASSEALGLAVKNIQYF.

This chain connects TRBV27 to TRBJ2-3. Germline V gene lookup returns CDR1 MNHEY and CDR2 SMNVEV (reference sequence). CDR3 length: 13 amino acids. CDR3 sequence: CASRYDSTDTQYF.

V gene TRBV24-1 combines with J gene TRBJ2-1; there is no DNA to check the TCRdb D call of TRBD2. This CDR3 is built from 16 residues. Germline CDR1 KGHDR, CDR2 SFDVKD. This chain's CDR3 is CATSDYRLAGEYEQFF.

CDR3 sequence: CASSPRGYSYEQYF. This chain connects TRBV3-1 to TRBJ2-7. There are 14 residues in the CDR3. CDR1 and CDR2 from the germline V gene are LGHDT and YNNKEL (reference sequence).

This sequence joins TRBV20-1 and TRBJ1-1; TCRdb calls TRBD1, which cannot be checked without DNA. Per the germline V gene, CDR1 is DFQATT and CDR2 is SNEGSKA (reference sequence). The CDR3 length is 15 residues. CDR3 residues: CSARDETGEDTEAFF.

V is TRBV7-9 and J is TRBJ2-5; TCRdb outputs TRBD1, but without DNA this stays unchecked. CDR3 length equals 15 residues. Germline V CDR1 and CDR2: SEHNR, FQNEAQ (reference sequence). The CDR3: CASSPTGSSQETQYF.

This sequence joins TRBV12-5 and TRBJ1-5. The CDR3 loop spans 12 amino acids. CDR1 and CDR2 (germline): LGHNT, FRNRAP. The CDR3 loop is CASGVPPSPQHF.

This chain joins TRBV4-1 and TRBJ1-1. From germline, CDR1 is MGHRA and CDR2 YSYEKL. The CDR3 is 14 residues long. The CDR3 sequence: CASSQEHGNTEAFF.

The rearrangement links TRBV7-9 to TRBJ2-1; TCRdb designates TRBD2, a call that cannot be tested without DNA. CDR3 size: 15 residues. Per the germline V gene, CDR1 is SEHNR and CDR2 is FQNEAQ (reference sequence). The CDR3 spells CASSLAGLAVNEQFF.

The chain links TRBV6-1 to TRBJ1-5; the D call of TRBD1 rests on TCRdb alone, since no DNA is present to check it. This CDR3 is 13 amino acids long. Germline V gene lookup returns CDR1 MNHNS and CDR2 SASEGT. The CDR3 loop reads CARRQGINQPQHF.

The V and J genes are TRBV7-6 and TRBJ1-4. Germline V gene data show CDR1 as SGHVS and CDR2 as FNYEAQ. This CDR3 is 14 amino acids long. The CDR3 here is CASSLFPVNEKLFF.

The V gene is TRBV7-9, the J gene TRBJ2-1; the D call from TCRdb, TRBD1, cannot be confirmed without DNA. The CDR3 runs to 15 residues. Germline V gene lookup returns CDR1 SEHNR and CDR2 FQNEAQ (reference sequence). The CDR3 loop reads CASSDRGFGLNEQFF.

The gene calls are TRBV20-1 and TRBJ2-7; the TCRdb call, TRBD1, lacks DNA for checking. The germline V gene encodes CDR1 DFQATT and CDR2 SNEGSKA (reference sequence). The CDR3 loop spans 14 amino acids. CDR3 sequence: CSAQGGTGDLEQYF.

This chain connects TRBV29-1 to TRBJ2-3. The CDR3 runs 11 residues. Germline V gene lookup returns CDR1 SQVTM and CDR2 ANQGSEA. CDR3 loop: CSVILTDTQYF.

The chain has TRBV7-2 and TRBJ1-1; absent DNA, TCRdb's TRBD1 call cannot be checked. This CDR3 is built from 15 residues. In germline, CDR1 is SGHTA, CDR2 FQGNSA. The CDR3 sequence: CASSLRTFMNTEAFF.

This chain joins TRBV7-3 and TRBJ2-4; checking the TCRdb D call of TRBD2 is not possible without DNA. Germline V lookup: CDR1 SGHTA, CDR2 FQGTGA. CDR3 length: 15 residues. CDR3 amino acids: CASSLYVGASNIQYF.

The chain joins TRBV7-9 to TRBJ1-1; TCRdb calls TRBD1, which cannot be checked without DNA. This CDR3 spans 14 amino acids. In germline, CDR1 is SEHNR, CDR2 FQNEAQ (reference sequence). The CDR3 here is CASSFGQGNTEAFF.

J is TRBJ2-1 and V is TRBV11-2; the TRBD1 assignment by TCRdb is unverifiable without DNA. Germline loops: CDR1 SGHAT, CDR2 FQNNGV. The CDR3 is made up of 16 amino acids. CDR3 region: CASSLLLGTGQNEQFF.

This chain connects TRBV5-6 to TRBJ2-3. Germline CDR1 and CDR2: SGHDT and YYEEEE. This CDR3 is 15 amino acids long. This chain's CDR3 is CASSPRVLRADTQYF.

V usage is TRBV9 and J usage is TRBJ2-7. The CDR3 totals 15 residues. The germline V gene has CDR1 SGDLS and CDR2 YYNGEE. The chain's CDR3 is CASSPREKSYNEQYF. The full variable domain, completed using reference TRBV9 and TRBJ2-7, is DSGVTQTPKHLITATGQRVTLRCSPRSGDLSVYWYQQSLDQGLQFLIQYYNGEERAKGNILERFSAQQFPDLHSELNLSSLELGDSALYFCASSPREKSYNEQYFGPGTRLTVT.

V gene TRBV4-1 combines with J gene TRBJ2-1. Germline CDR1 reads MGHRA; CDR2 reads YSYEKL. The CDR3 has 15 residues. CDR3: CASSQVGLPYNEQFF.

The chain recombines TRBV6-1 with TRBJ2-1; with no DNA, the TCRdb D assignment of TRBD2 cannot be verified. This CDR3 contains 16 residues. CDR1 is MNHNS and CDR2 is SASEGT in the germline V gene. CDR3 residues: CASRTITSGRSNEQFF.

The J gene is TRBJ2-1, the V gene TRBV12-3 or TRBV12-4; TCRdb selects TRBD2, and the lack of DNA leaves this call unchecked. The CDR3 covers 16 residues. CDR3 amino acids: CASSGGARLAGDEQFF.

The J gene is TRBJ2-1, the V gene TRBV5-1; TCRdb's D call, TRBD1, is unchecked because there is no DNA. The CDR3 is 14 amino acids. Looked up from germline, CDR1 is SGHRS and CDR2 is YFSETQ. This CDR3 reads CASSLIPEGGEQFF.

The rearrangement joins TRBV27 to TRBJ2-3. Per the germline V gene, CDR1 is MNHEY and CDR2 is SMNVEV (reference sequence). This CDR3 has 13 amino acids. The CDR3 loop is CASSRGNTDTQYF.

The V call is TRBV7-6, the J call TRBJ2-2; the D gene TCRdb calls, TRBD2, cannot be checked with no DNA. Looked up from germline, CDR1 is SGHVS and CDR2 is FNYEAQ. The CDR3 length is 14 residues. This CDR3 reads CASSLVEGTGELFF.

The CDR3 protein is CASSLAGGYVTEAFF. The genes are TRBV5-1 and TRBJ1-1; lacking DNA, the TRBD1 call made by TCRdb goes unchecked. Germline CDR1 is SGHRS and CDR2 is YFSETQ. The CDR3 loop spans 15 amino acids.